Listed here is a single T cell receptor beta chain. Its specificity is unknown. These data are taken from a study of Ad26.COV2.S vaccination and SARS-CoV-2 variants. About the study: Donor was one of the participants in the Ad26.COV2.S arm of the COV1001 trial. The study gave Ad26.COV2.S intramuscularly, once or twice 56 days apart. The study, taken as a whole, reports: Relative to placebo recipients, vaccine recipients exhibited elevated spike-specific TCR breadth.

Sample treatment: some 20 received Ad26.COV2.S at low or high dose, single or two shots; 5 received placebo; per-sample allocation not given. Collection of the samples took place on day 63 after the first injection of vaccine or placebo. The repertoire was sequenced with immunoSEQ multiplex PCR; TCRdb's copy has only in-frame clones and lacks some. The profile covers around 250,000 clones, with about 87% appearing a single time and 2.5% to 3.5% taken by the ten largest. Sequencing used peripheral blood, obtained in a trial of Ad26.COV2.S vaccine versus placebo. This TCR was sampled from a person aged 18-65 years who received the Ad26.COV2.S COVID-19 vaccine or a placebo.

The CDR3 nucleotides are TGTGCCAGCAGCTTAATGACGACGAACACCGGGGAGCTGTTTTTT. Its translation is CASSLMTTNTGELFF. The rearrangement joins TRBV7-2 to TRBJ2-2; no reliable D call. Trimming left V 2 bases short and J 0 bases short, with 7 bases between. Germline loops: CDR1 SGHTA, CDR2 FQGNSA. This CDR3 comprises 15 residues. The entire variable domain, with the rest obtained from reference TRBV7-2 and TRBJ2-2, is as follows: GAGVSQSPSNKVTEKGKDVELRCDPISGHTALYWYRQSLGQGLEFLIYFQGNSAPDKSGLPSDRFSAERTGGSVSTLTIQRTQQEDSAVYLCASSLMTTNTGELFFGEGSRLTVL.